A selection of T cell receptor beta chains follows, all from one sample in a study of blood T cell repertoires in COVID-19. Some clones are missing from TCRdb's copy, which holds only in-frame ones; the method was immunoSEQ multiplex PCR. The sample holds roughly 380,000 clones; approximately 91% are singletons and the top ten take about 1.6%. The sequencing input was peripheral blood. These TCRs come from a woman aged 40-49 years with COVID-19, enrolled during active disease. Both conserved end residues are part of each CDR3. Each record gives: V gene, CDR3 length, J gene, D gene, CDR3 protein. D genes are given only for firm matches.

TRBV15	14	TRBJ2-3	.	CATSTPGGTDTQYF
TRBV19	14	TRBJ1-4	.	CASSFDPRSEKLFF
TRBV5-1	15	TRBJ2-1	TRBD2	CASSSGLAGVNEQFF
TRBV5-1	14	TRBJ1-6	.	CASSLSGANSPLHF
TRBV28	15	TRBJ2-7	TRBD2	CASSGAGTSFHEQYF
TRBV6-4	13	TRBJ1-5	.	CASSSGTSRPQHF
TRBV7-6	15	TRBJ1-5	.	CASSLTGESNQPQHF
TRBV6-5	14	TRBJ2-5	TRBD2	CASRPRGMYGTQYF
TRBV6-1	15	TRBJ1-5	.	CASRQQGYSNQPQHF
TRBV19	15	TRBJ1-6	TRBD1	CASQLGQGINSPLHF
TRBV27	14	TRBJ2-5	.	CASSSPGKEETQYF
TRBV7-2	13	TRBJ2-5	.	CASSLVYLETQYF
TRBV9	14	TRBJ1-2	TRBD1	CASSVGRGRNGYTF
TRBV6-2/TRBV6-3	14	TRBJ2-7	.	CASSYPSLAAEQYF
TRBV5-6	13	TRBJ1-2	TRBD1	CASSFGQGYGYTF
TRBV29-1	11	TRBJ1-1	.	CSVDLGTEAFF
TRBV24-1	16	TRBJ2-6	TRBD1	CATSDGQEAGANVLTF
TRBV6-5	14	TRBJ2-7	.	CASSYGAGIYEQYF
TRBV24-1	12	TRBJ1-6	.	CATSDPNSPLHF
TRBV2	14	TRBJ2-3	TRBD2	CAVPRGGPTDTQYF
TRBV11-2	17	TRBJ2-2	TRBD2	CASSFRGLAENTGELFF
TRBV6-2/TRBV6-3	16	TRBJ2-2	.	CASSPRDWRNTGELFF
TRBV6-5	15	TRBJ2-2	.	CASKAGRGLTGELFF
TRBV27	18	TRBJ2-1	TRBD1	CASSDLKGQFSSYNEQFF
TRBV29-1	16	TRBJ1-1	.	CSVAFGSRAFNTEAFF
TRBV4-1	16	TRBJ1-1	TRBD1	CASSPQQTGALTEAFF
TRBV5-4	13	TRBJ2-7	TRBD1	CASSPTGRREQYF
TRBV7-9	13	TRBJ1-2	.	CASSFGPNYGYTF
TRBV28	12	TRBJ2-3	.	CASSPFTDTQYF
TRBV5-4	13	TRBJ1-2	.	CASSLEQSYGYTF
TRBV28	14	TRBJ2-3	.	CASSRTDPTDTQYF